The T cell receptor (beta chain) described here comes from a study of blood T cell repertoires in COVID-19. Looking at the study overall: Some COVID-19 samples were acute and others convalescent; all came from the United States, Italy and Spain. T cells, B-cell-depleted T cells, or PBMCs supplied cDNA or gDNA.

Germline loops: CDR1 SEHNR, CDR2 FQNEAQ (reference sequence). The trim removed 2 bases at V and 7 bases at J, leaving 5 bases unmatched. The CDR3 length is 14 residues. In the authors' methods: Researchers report that nucleated cell counts were estimated from reference gene primer amplification. Assay used: immunoSEQ multiplex PCR; TCRdb lists only in-frame clones, some missing. V, J and clone size are taken as reported in that table, and D and trimming were inferred from the DNA itself. The data show about 180,000 clones, about 84% seen once. The receptor was derived from a human donor in a cohort sampled during active COVID-19. The rearrangement joins TRBV7-9 to TRBJ1-2; 9 nucleotides match TRBD1. The sample consisted of peripheral blood. Here the CDR3 reads CASSLSGQGVGYTF. The DNA of the CDR3 is TGTGCCAGCAGCTTATCGGGACAGGGTGTTGGCTACACCTTC.